This T cell receptor beta chain was recovered during a study of T cells in Graves' hyperthyroidism and ophthalmopathy. Study results and limitations: Separation of ophthalmopathy from stable hyperthyroidism was achieved by a 13 V-J model. Ophthalmopathy, as predicted by the model, came a median roughly 6.3 months after the prediction.

About this clonotype: Its antigen is not identified.

It was RNA transcripts that yielded the amplified TCR beta CDR3 regions. The HTBI set primed first-round TCR CDR3 RT-PCR. TCRdb re-called the multiplex PCR reads through MiXCR, storing one row per CDR3 protein. The repertoire holds some 570,000 distinct CDR3 sequences, with more than 15% as singletons. The V and J ends lost 3 bases and 8 bases, in that order; junction bases with no gene match: 7. The length of the CDR3 is 14 residues. CDR1 and CDR2 (germline): DFQATT, SNEGSKA (reference sequence). This chain connects TRBV20-1 to TRBJ2-2; 9 bases fit TRBD2. Sequencing was done on a sample of blood. This receptor was obtained from a young woman with Graves' ophthalmopathy. The CDR3 sequence: CSASRGGVSGELFF. The CDR3 DNA reads TGCAGTGCTAGTCGCGGGGGGGTCTCTGGGGAGCTGTTTTTT.